The next 21 T cell receptor beta chains were all read from a single sample in a study of CD8+CD57+ T cells in acquired aplastic anemia. Genomic DNA, serving as template, underwent TCR beta VDJ and CDR3 profiling. TCRdb independently ran MiXCR on the reads; one entry per CDR3 protein. The table has 95,000 to 150,000 distinct CDR3 sequences, about 40% seen once. The patients chosen for sequencing had shown expansion of CD8+CD57+ cells (detected by flow cytometry). The sample was sorted CD4+, CD8+, or CD8+CD57+ T cells (not recorded which) from PBMCs. The origin of the receptors is a human donor with aplastic anemia.

This clonotype was picked up many times. The V gene is TRBV5-5, the J gene TRBJ1-2; 10 bases align to TRBD1. Germline values: CDR1 SGHKS, CDR2 YYEKEE (reference sequence). Trimming removed 3 bases from V and 4 bases from J; junction bases left unmatched: 6. The CDR3 is 15 residues long. The CDR3 sequence: CASSYGQGEGYGYTF. The CDR3 DNA reads TGTGCCAGCAGCTACGGACAGGGGGAGGGCTATGGCTACACCTTC.

There are many counts of this clonotype. The chain uses TRBV3-1 and TRBJ1-2; D might be TRBD1 (5 bases). The CDR3 spans 16 residues. Between the trimmed V and J ends, which lost 3 bases and 4 bases, there was a span of 18 bases. CDR1 LGHDT and CDR2 YNNKEL come from the germline V gene (reference sequence). The CDR3 DNA sequence: TGTGCCAGCAGCCATGAGTGGGCAGCGGGGGTCTATGGCTACACCTTC. It codes for CASSHEWAAGVYGYTF.

Points on this clonotype: A read error may explain this, as a much larger clone is one base away. The rearrangement joins TRBV7-8 to TRBJ1-1; 8 bases line up with TRBD1. The germline CDR1 and CDR2 sequences are SGHVS and FQNEAQ. The CDR3 sequence is 17 residues long. The DNA for the CDR3 is TGTGCCAGCACCCCCCTCCCAAGGACAGGGTTTTACACTGAAGCTTCCTTT. Encoded protein: CASTPLPRTGFYTEASF. The variable domain in full, completed from reference TRBV7-8 and TRBJ1-1, reads GAGVSQSPRYKVAKRGQDVALRCDPISGHVSLFWYQQALGQGPEFLTYFQNEAQLDKSGLPSDRFFAERPEGSVSTLKIQRTQQEDSAVYLCASTPLPRTGFYTEASFGQGTRLTVV.

The chain recombines TRBV24-1 with TRBJ1-5; D remains ambiguous. CDR1 KGHDR and CDR2 SFDVKD come from the germline V gene. Trimming removed 2 bases from V and 7 bases from J, with 14 bases in between. There are 15 residues in the CDR3. For the CDR3, the DNA is TGTGCCACCAGTGATTCCGTCCAGCGCGAGCAGCCCCAGCATTTT. This encodes CATSDSVQREQPQHF.

The chain has TRBV7-9 and TRBJ2-2; TRBD1 aligns across 7 bases. J was trimmed by 5 bases and V by 0 bases; bases with no gene match: 3. This CDR3 has 15 residues. Germline V gene lookup returns CDR1 SEHNR and CDR2 FQNEAQ (reference sequence). CDR3 bases: TGTGCCAGCAGCTTAGCAGGGGGCCGGACCGGGGAGCTGTTTTTT. Its translation is CASSLAGGRTGELFF.

This clonotype was recorded many times. The chain couples TRBV6-1 to TRBJ2-7; TRBD1 agrees at 12 bases. There are 15 residues in the CDR3. Germline V gene sequence: CDR1 MNHNS, CDR2 SASEGT. Trimming removed 6 bases from V and 2 bases from J; junction bases left unmatched: 5. CDR3 loop: CASSRDRGPPYEQYF. CDR3 nucleotides: TGTGCCAGCAGCAGGGACAGGGGGCCCCCCTACGAGCAGTACTTC.

As to this clonotype: The conserved closing phenylalanine or tryptophan is absent in this CDR3, likely reflecting a read error. The DNA is left out, because the CDR3 cannot be placed on it with certainty; the CDR3 is given as TCRdb lists it. The rearrangement joins TRBV10-2 to TRBJ2-2; the D call in the table, TRBD1, was not verified against the DNA. From germline, CDR1 is WSHSY and CDR2 SAAADI. The CDR3 spans 11 residues, counting both ends. Here the CDR3 reads CASSEWDRAHL.

This clonotype was seen many times. The genes are TRBV20-1 and TRBJ2-2, with TRBD1 as a possible D gene (5 bases). This CDR3 is 16 amino acids long. V was clipped by 3 bases and J by 1 base, with 15 bases between them. Germline V gene lookup returns CDR1 DFQATT and CDR2 SNEGSKA (reference sequence). DNA for the CDR3: TGCAGTGCTAGGAAAGGCCAGACAGTGAACACCGGGGAGCTGTTTTTT. Amino acid sequence: CSARKGQTVNTGELFF.

This clonotype appeared many times. The chain carries TRBV5-4 and TRBJ2-2; D call uncertain. This CDR3 has 13 residues. V lost 5 bases and J lost 5, with 10 bases in between. Per germline, CDR1 SGHNT and CDR2 YYREEE (reference sequence). This chain's CDR3 is CASRMGLTGELFF. The DNA for the CDR3 is TGTGCCAGCAGAATGGGGTTAACCGGGGAGCTGTTTTTT.

This clonotype was found many times. A junction end diverges from the germline sequence, so it may reflect a read error. The chain employs TRBV20-1 and TRBJ1-6; possibly TRBD1 for D (5 bases). This CDR3 has 14 residues. Per the germline V gene, CDR1 is DFQATT and CDR2 is SNEGSKA (reference sequence). The CDR3 DNA reads as TGCAGTGCTACTAAGTTGACAGCTTCTCAAGGGGATTTTTTT. It encodes CSATKLTASQGDFF.

Regarding this clonotype: One base away lies a much larger clone, so this may be a sequencing read error. The chain couples TRBV19 to TRBJ1-3; D is unclear. The V end lost 8 bases, the J end lost 4 bases, and 15 bases lay between the germline ends. The CDR3 is 14 residues long. Per germline, CDR1 LNHDA and CDR2 SQIVND (reference sequence). The CDR3 DNA is TGTGCCAGTGGAGAGGGCGGCGGGGGAAACACCATATATTTT. Protein product: CASGEGGGGNTIYF. Using reference TRBV19 and TRBJ1-3 for the parts outside the CDR3, the full variable domain is DGGITQSPKYLFRKEGQNVTLSCEQNLNHDAMYWYRQDPGQGLRLIYYSQIVNDFQKGDIAEGYSVSREKKESFPLTVTSAQKNPTAFYLCASGEGGGGNTIYFGEGSWLTVV.

This clonotype was counted at least ten times. The V call is TRBV6-5, the J call TRBJ1-5, with D hard to call. With 2 bases removed from V and 4 bases from J, the gap between germline ends came to 6 bases. Per the germline V gene, CDR1 is MNHEY and CDR2 is SVGAGI. The CDR3 is 13 amino acids. CDR3 loop: CASSYQQNQPQHF. DNA for the CDR3: TGTGCCAGCAGTTACCAACAGAATCAGCCCCAGCATTTT.

This clonotype was picked up one time. V and J are TRBV7-2 and TRBJ2-5; TRBD1 matches 8 bases. The CDR3 extends over 12 amino acids. With 3 bases clipped from V and 7 bases from J, the junction kept 1 base outside the gene matches. Germline CDR1 and CDR2: SGHTA and FQGNSA. CDR3: CASSFGTGTQYF. CDR3 nucleotide sequence: TGTGCCAGCAGCTTCGGGACAGGGACCCAGTACTTC. The entire variable domain, with the rest obtained from reference TRBV7-2 and TRBJ2-5, is as follows: GAGVSQSPSNKVTEKGKDVELRCDPISGHTALYWYRQSLGQGLEFLIYFQGNSAPDKSGLPSDRFSAERTGGSVSTLTIQRTQQEDSAVYLCASSFGTGTQYFGPGTRLLVL.

The chain recombines TRBV2 with TRBJ1-2; TRBD1 matches at 9 bases. The V and J ends lost 3 bases and 4 bases, in that order; junction bases with no gene match: 3. CDR3 length: 14 amino acids. CDR1 is SNHLY and CDR2 is FYNNEI in the germline V gene. The CDR3 sequence is CASSEGTGTYGYTF. CDR3 in DNA: TGTGCCAGCAGTGAGGGGACAGGGACCTATGGCTACACCTTC.

This chain connects TRBV27 to TRBJ1-5, with D hard to call. The CDR3 covers 17 residues. Per the germline V gene, CDR1 is MNHEY and CDR2 is SMNVEV (reference sequence). V lost 6 bases and J 0 bases, leaving 18 bases between the germline ends. CDR3 protein: CASRRATTSYSNQPQHF. CDR3 nucleotide sequence: TGTGCCAGCAGAAGGGCTACAACCAGTTATAGCAATCAGCCCCAGCATTTT.

In its sample, this clonotype was seen many times. The chain couples TRBV19 to TRBJ2-1, with TRBD2 matching over 10 bases. The germline CDR1 and CDR2 sequences are LNHDA and SQIVND (reference sequence). J was trimmed by 6 bases and V by 4 bases; bases with no gene match: 12. The CDR3 is 17 amino acids. Written as DNA, the CDR3 is TGTGCCAGTAGTACCCCGGAGCGGGGGGGCCCGATCAATGAGCAGTTCTTC. Amino acid sequence: CASSTPERGGPINEQFF.

The V call is TRBV7-2, the J call TRBJ2-1; unclear D gene. This CDR3 region has 13 residues. V shed 4 bases and J shed 4 bases, with 8 bases lying between them. The germline CDR1 and CDR2 sequences are SGHTA and FQGNSA. The CDR3 DNA sequence: TGTGCCAGCAGCTCGGTCCGGTACAATGAGCAGTTCTTC. Translation gives CASSSVRYNEQFF.

This clonotype has ten or more counts. The V and J genes are TRBV7-2 and TRBJ2-7; 7 bases are shared with TRBD2. The germline V gene encodes CDR1 SGHTA and CDR2 FQGNSA. With 2 bases clipped from V and 0 bases from J, the junction kept 4 bases outside the gene matches. This CDR3 is built from 15 residues. The CDR3: CASSLSTSASYEQYF. Here the CDR3 DNA reads TGTGCCAGCAGCTTATCCACTAGCGCCTCCTACGAGCAGTACTTC.

V usage is TRBV10-3 and J usage is TRBJ2-3; 7 bases agree with TRBD2. This CDR3 is built from 15 residues. Losses at the gene ends were 10 bases for V and 1 base for J; bases not matched to a gene: 11. Germline assignment: CDR1 ENHRY and CDR2 SYGVKD. Here the CDR3 reads CATFSGDGGTDTQYF. DNA of the CDR3: TGTGCCACCTTCAGCGGGGACGGGGGCACAGATACGCAGTATTTT.

This clonotype is a singleton in its sample. This chain connects TRBV5-8 to TRBJ1-2, with D possibly being TRBD1 (6 bases). The germline V gene encodes CDR1 SGHTS and CDR2 YDEGEE. Trimming left V 4 bases short and J 6 bases short, with 16 bases between. The CDR3 sequence is 14 residues long. CDR3 DNA: TGTGCCAGCAGCCCGGGAGGGGGGAACCATGGCTACACCTTC. It translates to CASSPGGGNHGYTF.

This clonotype was seen more than once but under ten times. Just one base apart from a much larger clone, this may be a read error. The gene calls are TRBV20-1 and TRBJ1-3; D gene uncertain. This CDR3 comprises 15 residues. Germline V CDR1 and CDR2: DFQATT, SNEGSKA (reference sequence). The CDR3 sequence is CSARESRVSGTTIYF. DNA of the CDR3: TGCAGTGCTAGAGAGTCAAGGGTCTCTGGAACCACCATATATTTT.